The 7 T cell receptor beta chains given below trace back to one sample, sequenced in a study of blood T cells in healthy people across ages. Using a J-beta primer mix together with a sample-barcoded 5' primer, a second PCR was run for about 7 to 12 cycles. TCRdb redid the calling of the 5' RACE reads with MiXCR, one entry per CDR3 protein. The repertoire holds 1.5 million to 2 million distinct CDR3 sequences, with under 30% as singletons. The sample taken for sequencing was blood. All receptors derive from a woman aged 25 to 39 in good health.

The CDR3 is CAISAQSSGSTNEQFF. Here the CDR3 DNA reads TGTGCCATCAGTGCCCAATCTAGCGGGAGTACAAATGAGCAGTTCTTC. The J gene is TRBJ2-1, the V gene TRBV10-3; 10 positions agree with TRBD2. V lost 4 bases to trimming and J lost 7 bases; unmatched junction nucleotides: 10. This CDR3 has 16 amino acids. Germline CDR1 ENHRY, CDR2 SYGVKD.

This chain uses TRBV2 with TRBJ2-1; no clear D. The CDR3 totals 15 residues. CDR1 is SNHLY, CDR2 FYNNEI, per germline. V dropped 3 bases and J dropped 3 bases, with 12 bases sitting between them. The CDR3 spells CASSELLAFYNEQFF. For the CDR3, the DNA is TGTGCCAGCAGTGAGCTATTGGCTTTCTACAATGAGCAGTTCTTC.

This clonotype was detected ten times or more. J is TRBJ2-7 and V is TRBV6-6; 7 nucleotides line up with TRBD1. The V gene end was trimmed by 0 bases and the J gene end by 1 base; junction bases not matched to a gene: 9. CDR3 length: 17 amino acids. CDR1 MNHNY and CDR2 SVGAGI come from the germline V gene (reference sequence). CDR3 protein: CASSYSYRGAESYEQYF. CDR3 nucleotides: TGTGCCAGCAGTTACTCTTACAGGGGAGCGGAATCCTACGAGCAGTACTTC.

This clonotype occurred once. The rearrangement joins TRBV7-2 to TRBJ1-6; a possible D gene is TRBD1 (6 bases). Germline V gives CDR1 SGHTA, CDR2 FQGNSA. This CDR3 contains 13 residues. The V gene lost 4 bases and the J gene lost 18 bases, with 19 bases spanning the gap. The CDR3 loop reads CASSSIGGLGHHF. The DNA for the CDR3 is TGTGCCAGCAGCTCCATCGGGGGGCTTGGTCACCACTTT.

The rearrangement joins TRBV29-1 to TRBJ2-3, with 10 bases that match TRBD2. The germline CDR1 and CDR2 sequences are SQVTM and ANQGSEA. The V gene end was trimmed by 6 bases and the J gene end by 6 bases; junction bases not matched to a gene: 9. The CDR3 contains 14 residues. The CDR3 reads CSVSLAGGRDTQYF. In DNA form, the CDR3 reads TGCAGCGTGAGTTTAGCGGGAGGCCGGGATACGCAGTATTTT.

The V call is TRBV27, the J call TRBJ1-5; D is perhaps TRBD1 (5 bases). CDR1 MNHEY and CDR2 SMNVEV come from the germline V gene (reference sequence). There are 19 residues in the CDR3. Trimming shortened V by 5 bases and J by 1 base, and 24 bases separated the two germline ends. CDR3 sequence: CASSPLRTRISKSNQPQHF. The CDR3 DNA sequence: TGTGCCAGCAGTCCCTTACGGACAAGAATATCAAAGAGCAATCAGCCCCAGCATTTT.

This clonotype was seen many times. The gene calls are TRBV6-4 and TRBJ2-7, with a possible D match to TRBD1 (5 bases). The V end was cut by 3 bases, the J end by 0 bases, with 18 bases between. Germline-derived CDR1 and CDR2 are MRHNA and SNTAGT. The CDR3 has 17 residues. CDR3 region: CASSEAQATAFSYEQYF. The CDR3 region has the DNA TGTGCCAGCAGTGAAGCTCAAGCGACAGCCTTCTCCTACGAGCAGTACTTC.